This T cell receptor (beta chain) came from a study of blood T cell repertoires in COVID-19. In the study overall: Spain, Italy and the United States supplied samples that represented acute and convalescent COVID-19. Nucleic acid was either cDNA or gDNA, and it came from T cells, B-cell-depleted T cells, or PBMCs.

The CDR3 consists of 14 residues. Germline assignment: CDR1 KGHSH and CDR2 LQKENI. Deletions cut 8 bases from V and 4 bases from J, with 14 bases between. As handled by the study authors: Amplification with reference gene primers provided the estimates of nucleated cell counts. This table comes from immunoSEQ multiplex PCR, and its TCRdb copy is limited to in-frame clones, with some not included. The V and J calls and clone size are taken from that table; D and trimming were inferred from the DNA. Of around 200,000 clones listed, about 88% are singletons. The genes are TRBV18 and TRBJ1-4; D may be TRBD1 (5 bases). Sequenced input: peripheral blood. The receptor comes from a middle-aged man with active or convalescent COVID-19. The CDR3 nucleotides read TGTGCCAGCGCTTCGACAGTCTTTAATGAAAAACTGTTTTTT. This encodes CASASTVFNEKLFF. The variable domain in full, completed from reference TRBV18 and TRBJ1-4, reads NAGVMQNPRHLVRRRGQEARLRCSPMKGHSHVYWYRQLPEEGLKFMVYLQKENIIDESGMPKERFSAEFPKEGPSILRIQQVVRGDSAAYFCASASTVFNEKLFFGSGTQLSVL.